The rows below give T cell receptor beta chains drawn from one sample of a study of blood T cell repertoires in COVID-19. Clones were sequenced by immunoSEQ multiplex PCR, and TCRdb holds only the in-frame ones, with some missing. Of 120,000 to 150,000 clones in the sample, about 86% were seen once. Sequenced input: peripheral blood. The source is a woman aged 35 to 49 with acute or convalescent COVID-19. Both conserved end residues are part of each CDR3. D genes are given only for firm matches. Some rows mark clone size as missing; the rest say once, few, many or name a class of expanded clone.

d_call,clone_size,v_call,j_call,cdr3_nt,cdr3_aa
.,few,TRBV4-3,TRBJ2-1,TGCGCCAGCAGCCAAAGTTGGACTATGTACAATGAGCAGTTCTTC,CASSQSWTMYNEQFF
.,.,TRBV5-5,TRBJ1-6,TGTGCCAGCAGCTCGCCCTCGACAGGTGGGGGTAATTCACCCCTCCACTTT,CASSSPSTGGGNSPLHF
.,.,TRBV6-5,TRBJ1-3,TGTGCCAGCCAGCGGAGTTCTGGAAACACCATATATTTT,CASQRSSGNTIYF
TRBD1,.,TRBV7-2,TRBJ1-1,TGTGCCAGCAGCTTCGGACAGGGGGCGTCGGGGACTGAAGCTTTCTTT,CASSFGQGASGTEAFF
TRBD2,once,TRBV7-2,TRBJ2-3,TGTGCCAGCAGGGCTACTAGCGGGAGGGCCACAGATACGCAGTATTTT,CASRATSGRATDTQYF
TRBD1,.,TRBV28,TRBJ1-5,TGTGCCAGCAGGCCGGGACAGGCGCGACCGCCCCAGCATTTT,CASRPGQARPPQHF
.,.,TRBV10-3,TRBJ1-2,TGTGCCATCAGTGAGTCAACAGCAGCTAACTATGGCTACACCTTC,CAISESTAANYGYTF
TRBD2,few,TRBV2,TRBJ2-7,TGTGCCAGCAGTGAATTTCTAGCGGGAGATGAGCAGTACTTC,CASSEFLAGDEQYF
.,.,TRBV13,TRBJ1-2,TGTGCCAGCAGCCAGACGCGGGGGGCCCTACTAGGCTACACCTTC,CASSQTRGALLGYTF
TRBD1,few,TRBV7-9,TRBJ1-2,TGTGCCAGCAGCTTTGAGGACAGGGGGCATGGCTACACCTTC,CASSFEDRGHGYTF